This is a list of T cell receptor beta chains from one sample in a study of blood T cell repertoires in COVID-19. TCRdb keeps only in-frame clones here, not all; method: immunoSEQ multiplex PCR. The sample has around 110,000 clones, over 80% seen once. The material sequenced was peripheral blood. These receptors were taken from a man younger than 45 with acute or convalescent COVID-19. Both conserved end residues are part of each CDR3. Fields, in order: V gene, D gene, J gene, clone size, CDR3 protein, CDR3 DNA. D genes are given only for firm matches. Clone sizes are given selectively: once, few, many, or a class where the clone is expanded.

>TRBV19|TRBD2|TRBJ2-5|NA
CASSILRGGLQETQYF
TGTGCCAGTAGTATTCTGCGGGGGGGATTACAAGAGACCCAGTACTTC
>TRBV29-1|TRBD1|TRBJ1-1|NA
CSALGQANTEAFF
TGCAGCGCCCTAGGACAGGCGAACACTGAAGCTTTCTTT
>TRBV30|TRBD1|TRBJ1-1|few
CAWSRRGQGTEAFF
TGTGCCTGGAGCCGGAGGGGACAGGGGACTGAAGCTTTCTTT
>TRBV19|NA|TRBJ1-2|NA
CASSIDLQGHYGYTF
TGTGCCAGTAGTATAGATCTGCAGGGGCACTATGGCTACACCTTC
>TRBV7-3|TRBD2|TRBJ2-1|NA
CASGTSGSHEQFF
TGTGCCAGCGGGACTAGCGGGAGTCATGAGCAGTTCTTC
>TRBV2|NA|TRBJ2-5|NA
CASRPLAGSQETQYF
TGTGCCAGCAGACCCCTAGCTGGGTCTCAAGAGACCCAGTACTTC
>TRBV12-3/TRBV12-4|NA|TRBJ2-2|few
CASKNINTGELFF
TGTGCCAGCAAAAATATTAACACCGGGGAGCTGTTTTTT
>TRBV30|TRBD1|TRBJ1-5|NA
CAWSTGDRQPQHF
TGTGCCTGGAGTACAGGGGATCGTCAGCCCCAGCATTTT
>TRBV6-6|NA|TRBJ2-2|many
CASSSKRVSTGELFF
TGTGCCAGCAGTTCTAAGCGGGTGTCCACCGGGGAGCTGTTTTTT
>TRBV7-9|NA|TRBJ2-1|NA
CASSLGGTSYNEQFF
TGTGCCAGCAGCTTAGGAGGCACCTCCTACAATGAGCAGTTCTTC
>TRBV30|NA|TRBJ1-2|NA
CAWSTGDYGYTF
TGTGCCTGGAGTACCGGGGATTATGGCTACACCTTC
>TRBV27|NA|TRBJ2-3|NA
CASSYRLEGDTQYF
TGTGCCAGCAGTTACCGCTTGGAGGGAGATACGCAGTATTTT
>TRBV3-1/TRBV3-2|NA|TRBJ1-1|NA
CASSQEGHLEAFF
TGTGCCAGCAGCCAAGAGGGACACCTAGAAGCTTTCTTT
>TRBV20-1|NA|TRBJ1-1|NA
CSASPGHQLNTEAFF
TGCAGTGCTAGTCCGGGACACCAATTGAACACTGAAGCTTTCTTT
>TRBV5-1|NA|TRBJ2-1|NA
CASSSFVNEQFF
TGCGCCAGCAGCTCCTTTGTTAATGAGCAGTTCTTC
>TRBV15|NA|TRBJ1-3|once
CATSRDPAAGQQIPWGSGNTIYF
TGTGCCACCAGCAGAGATCCTGCCGCTGGACAGCAAATCCCTTGGGGCTCTGGAAACACCATATATTTT
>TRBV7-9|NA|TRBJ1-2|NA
CASSPRGGNYGYTF
TGTGCCAGCAGCCCCCGGGGGGGGAACTATGGCTACACCTTC
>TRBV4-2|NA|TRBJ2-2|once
CASSQERRIATNTGELFF
TGTGCCAGCAGCCAAGAAAGGAGGATAGCGACGAACACCGGGGAGCTGTTTTTT
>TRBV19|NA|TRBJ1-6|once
CASSLGQTRNSPLHF
TGTGCCAGTAGTTTAGGACAGACGAGAAATTCACCCCTCCACTTT
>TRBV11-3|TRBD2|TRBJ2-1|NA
CASSPRLAGTFNEQFF
TGTGCCAGCAGCCCCCGACTAGCGGGGACCTTCAATGAGCAGTTCTTC
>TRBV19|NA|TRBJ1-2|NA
CASNHRSNEGYTF
TGTGCCAGTAATCACAGATCGAATGAAGGCTACACCTTC
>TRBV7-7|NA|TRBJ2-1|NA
CASSLSSQQPYNEQFF
TGTGCTAGCAGCTTATCATCACAGCAACCCTACAATGAGCAGTTCTTC
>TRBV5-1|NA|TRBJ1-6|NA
CASSLSAREGSPLHF
TGCGCCAGCAGCTTGTCCGCCAGGGAGGGTTCACCCCTCCACTTT
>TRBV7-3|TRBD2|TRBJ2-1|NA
CASSRLLATSGGAGEQFF
TGTGCCAGCAGCCGACTCTTGGCTACTAGCGGGGGGGCAGGTGAGCAGTTCTTC
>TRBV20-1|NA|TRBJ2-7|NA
CSASAGGYETYEQYF
TGCAGTGCTAGTGCAGGGGGGTATGAAACCTACGAGCAGTACTTC
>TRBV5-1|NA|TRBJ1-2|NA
CASSLEGNGYTF
TGCGCCAGCAGCTTGGAGGGGAATGGCTACACCTTC
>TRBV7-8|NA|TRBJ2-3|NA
CASTMSSTDTQYF
TGTGCCAGCACCATGAGCAGCACAGATACGCAGTATTTT
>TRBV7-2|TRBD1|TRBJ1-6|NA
CASSSSSDRGPPLHF
TGTGCCAGCAGCTCCTCATCCGACAGGGGGCCCCCCCTCCACTTT
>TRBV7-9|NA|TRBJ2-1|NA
CASSSERLYNEQFF
TGTGCCAGCAGCTCTGAGCGGCTATACAATGAGCAGTTCTTC
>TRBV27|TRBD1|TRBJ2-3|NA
CASHRTGGTDTQYF
TGTGCCAGCCACCGGACAGGGGGAACAGATACGCAGTATTTT
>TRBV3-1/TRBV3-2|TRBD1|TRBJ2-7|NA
CASSLWTGNEQYF
TGTGCCAGCAGCCTGTGGACAGGGAACGAGCAGTACTTC
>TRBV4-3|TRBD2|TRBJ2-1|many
CASSQVLAGDYNEQFF
TGCGCCAGCAGCCAAGTTTTAGCGGGGGACTACAATGAGCAGTTCTTC
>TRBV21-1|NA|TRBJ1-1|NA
CASSKEILPAFF
TGTGCCAGCAGCAAAGAGATCCTACCCGCTTTCTTT
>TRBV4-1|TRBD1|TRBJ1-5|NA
CASSHLDRIGNQPQHF
TGCGCCAGCAGCCACCTGGACAGGATTGGCAATCAGCCCCAGCATTTT
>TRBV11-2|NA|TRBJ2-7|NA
CASSPINRGFLSYEQYF
TGTGCCAGCAGCCCGATAAACCGGGGATTCCTCTCCTACGAGCAGTACTTC
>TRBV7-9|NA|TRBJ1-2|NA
CASSLGGTYGYTF
TGTGCCAGCAGCTTAGGCGGCACCTATGGCTACACCTTC
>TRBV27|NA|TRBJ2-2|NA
CASSTPTGELFF
TGTGCCAGCAGTACACCGACCGGGGAGCTGTTTTTT
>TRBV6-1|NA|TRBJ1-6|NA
CASSESRGAHSPLHF
TGTGCCAGCAGTGAAAGCAGGGGCGCGCATTCACCCCTCCACTTT
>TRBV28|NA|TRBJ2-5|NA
CASSLGQHQETQYF
TGTGCCAGCAGTTTGGGGCAGCACCAAGAGACCCAGTACTTC
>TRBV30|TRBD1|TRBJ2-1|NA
CAWSLTGGEQFF
TGTGCCTGGAGTTTGACAGGGGGTGAGCAGTTCTTC
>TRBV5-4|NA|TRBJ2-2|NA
CASSLGGSGELFF
TGTGCCAGCAGCTTGGGGGGCTCCGGGGAGCTGTTTTTT
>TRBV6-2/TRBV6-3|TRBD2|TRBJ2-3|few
CASSLAVTQYF
TGTGCCAGCAGTCTAGCGGTTACGCAGTATTTT
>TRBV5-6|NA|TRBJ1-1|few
CASSLTPGRDTEAFF
TGTGCCAGCAGCTTGACACCTGGGAGGGACACTGAAGCTTTCTTT
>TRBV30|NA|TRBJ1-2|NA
CAWSIEDRMLYGYTF
TGTGCCTGGAGTATAGAAGACAGGATGCTCTATGGCTACACCTTC
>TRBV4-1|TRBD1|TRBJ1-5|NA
CASSREDRVYQPQHF
TGCGCCAGCAGCCGAGAGGACAGGGTGTATCAGCCCCAGCATTTT
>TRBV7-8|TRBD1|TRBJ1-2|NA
CASSPGQAYGYTF
TGTGCCAGCAGCCCTGGACAGGCCTATGGCTACACCTTC
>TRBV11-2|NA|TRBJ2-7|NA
CASSSTLSAYEQYF
TGTGCCAGCAGTTCTACTTTGTCGGCCTACGAGCAGTACTTC
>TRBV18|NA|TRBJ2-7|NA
CASSLPTASYEQYF
TGTGCCAGCTCACTACCGACAGCCTCCTACGAGCAGTACTTC
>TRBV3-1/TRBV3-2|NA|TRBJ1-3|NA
CASSQGLSGSGNTIYF
TGTGCCAGCAGCCAAGGATTATCGGGCTCTGGAAACACCATATATTTT
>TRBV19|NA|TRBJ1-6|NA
CASSIQQSKAYNSPLHF
TGTGCCAGTAGTATTCAACAGTCGAAGGCCTATAATTCACCCCTCCACTTT
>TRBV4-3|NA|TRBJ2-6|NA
CASSQEFSSGANVLTF
TGCGCCAGCAGCCAAGAATTTAGCTCTGGGGCCAACGTCCTGACTTTC